This entry features one T cell receptor beta chain sequence. Its specific antigen is unknown. Within one base of it there is no much larger clone, and no base qualities were kept. Collaborating institutions collected whole blood in K2EDTA tubes following their own protocols. For TCRbeta analysis, collaborator samples were shipped as frozen whole blood, as isolated PBMCs, or as DNA extracted from either sample type. TCRbeta CDR3 regions were amplified from genomic DNA by means of the immunoSEQ Assay, a bias-controlled multiplex PCR. Concerning the study's data processing: The number of nucleated cells in each sample was estimated from the amplification of reference gene primers within the assay. To quantify the absolute abundance of each unique TCRbeta CDR3 rearrangement, sequence reads were collapsed and filtered. For each sample, productive Simpson clonality was calculated as the square root of Simpson's diversity index across productive rearrangements. TCRdb carries this immuneACCESS record with in-frame sequences only. Its versions omit some clonotypes, under half of them owing to an unresolved V gene in the studies checked, with the rest unexplained. D and trimming come from the DNA, and the V and J calls and clone size come from that table. For this sample there are about 220,000 clones; approximately 81% appear just once. The top ten hold nearly 20% of the sample.

The sample comes from a study of blood T cell repertoires in COVID-19 (dated by TCRdb to the early 2020s). The study in broad terms: Samples covering the acute and convalescent phases of COVID-19 were provided by collaborators in the United States, Italy and Spain. The repertoires were released in a freely available public database meant as a resource for research on the immune response to SARS-CoV-2. Where available, HLA class I and class II types were obtained from metadata supplied by the sample provider rather than from assay-based typing. Subjects who had been exposed to COVID-19, were actively infected with it, or had recovered from it provided the deeply sampled blood TCRbeta repertoires that made up the dataset. The prospective study material was composed of cDNA or gDNA derived from T cells, B-cell-depleted T cells, or PBMCs. Samples were obtained from the ongoing ImmuneRACE study (first 160 participants) and from approximately 1,200 subjects provided by 6 global collaborators. A de-identified subject ID, COVID-19 status, age in years and sex were almost always included in the sample metadata.

General conclusions and limits of the study: Clinical and demographic metadata were provided uncurated, with the amount varying by source and participant.

V is trimmed back by 4 bases and J by 6 bases, and the junction contains 3 bases that no gene match accounts for. Counted from cysteine to phenylalanine, this CDR3 has 14 amino acids. The DNA shown is the 42-base CDR3, in frame from base 1. CDR1 and CDR2 (WNHNN, SYGVQD) derive from the germline V gene (reference sequence). Recombination connected TRBV10-1 to TRBJ1-6; 7 nucleotides in the junction match TRBD1. The TCR comes from a man aged 25-45 years with active or convalescent COVID-19. The specimen sequenced was peripheral blood. The CDR3 is CASSAGTANSPLHF. The DNA is TGCGCCAGCAGTGCCGGGACAGCTAATTCACCCCTCCACTTT.